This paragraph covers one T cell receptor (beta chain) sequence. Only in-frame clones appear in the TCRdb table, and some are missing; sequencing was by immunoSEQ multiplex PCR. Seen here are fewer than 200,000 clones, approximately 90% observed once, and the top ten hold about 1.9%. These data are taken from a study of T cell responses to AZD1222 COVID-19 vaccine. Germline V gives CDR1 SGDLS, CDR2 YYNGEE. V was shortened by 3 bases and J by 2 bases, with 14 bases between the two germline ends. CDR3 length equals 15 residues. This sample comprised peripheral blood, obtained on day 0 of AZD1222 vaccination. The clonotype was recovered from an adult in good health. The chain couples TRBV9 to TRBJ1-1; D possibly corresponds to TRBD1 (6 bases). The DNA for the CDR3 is TGTGCCAGCAGCGAGGGGGGAGGGCTAAACACTGAAGCTTTCTTT. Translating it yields CASSEGGGLNTEAFF.